This T cell receptor (beta chain) comes out of a study of shared clonotypes between healthy human individuals. Study-level background: The people who gave samples were a couple of women and three men aged 18 to 49.

V lost 2 bases, J lost 0 bases, and 9 bases stayed unmatched. Germline CDR1 is KGHSH and CDR2 is LQKENI. The CDR3 runs to 18 residues. Produced via immunoSEQ multiplex PCR; TCRdb's table is partial and in-frame only. The profile covers roughly 1,500,000 clones, with about 98% appearing a single time and 0.4% to 0.45% taken by the ten largest. V and J are TRBV18 and TRBJ2-2; the match to TRBD1 covers 7 bases. Material: naive CD4+ T cells sorted from blood. The sample's subset: CD45RA+ positively selected. This clonotype was obtained from a man in his thirties or forties in good health. CDR3 nucleotide sequence: TGTGCCAGCTCACCAACCCTTGGACAGGAAGCGAACACCGGGGAGCTGTTTTTT. This gives the protein CASSPTLGQEANTGELFF. The complete variable domain, with remaining parts taken from reference TRBV18 and TRBJ2-2, reads NAGVMQNPRHLVRRRGQEARLRCSPMKGHSHVYWYRQLPEEGLKFMVYLQKENIIDESGMPKERFSAEFPKEGPSILRIQQVVRGDSAAYFCASSPTLGQEANTGELFFGEGSRLTVL.